The 15 T cell receptor beta chains below were found in one sample sequenced in a study of T cells in Graves' hyperthyroidism and ophthalmopathy. Authors of the study amplified TCR beta CDR3 regions from RNA transcripts. The TCR CDR3 first-round RT-PCR relied on the HTBI primer set. TCRdb redid the calling of the multiplex PCR reads with MiXCR, one entry per CDR3 protein. The sample carries 560,000 or so distinct CDR3 sequences, roughly 46% recorded once. Sequenced sample: peripheral blood or thyroid tissue (not recorded which). The receptors here all came from a young woman with Graves' hyperthyroidism.

This clonotype was seen once. The rearrangement joins TRBV25-1 to TRBJ1-6, with D uncertain. V gave up 8 bases and J gave up 10 bases, with 12 bases separating them. Germline assignment: CDR1 MGHDK and CDR2 SYGVNS. The CDR3 is 12 amino acids. This chain's CDR3 is CASGTEGSPLHF. Written as DNA, the CDR3 is TGTGCCAGCGGTACTGAGGGATCACCCCTCCACTTT.

This chain connects TRBV29-1 to TRBJ2-7, with D hard to call. Trimming shortened V by 2 bases and J by 2 bases, and 7 bases separated the two germline ends. The CDR3 is made up of 12 amino acids. Germline V gives CDR1 SQVTM, CDR2 ANQGSEA. CDR3 loop: CSVENSPYEQYF. The CDR3 DNA is TGCAGCGTTGAAAACAGCCCCTACGAGCAGTACTTC.

The chain is built from TRBV20-1 and TRBJ1-5; D uncertain. The germline gives CDR1 DFQATT, CDR2 SNEGSKA (reference sequence). V lost 1 base, J lost 0 bases, and 7 bases lay in between. There are 14 residues in the CDR3. The CDR3 loop reads CSARAPSSNQPQHF. The CDR3 nucleotides are TGCAGTGCTAGAGCCCCAAGTAGCAATCAGCCCCAGCATTTT.

At least ten counts were recorded for this clonotype. CDR3 amino acids: CSARSDRGYGYTF. The CDR3 DNA reads as TGCAGTGCTAGATCGGACAGGGGGTATGGCTACACCTTC. The V gene is TRBV20-1, the J gene TRBJ1-2; 10 bases line up with TRBD1. The CDR3 extends over 13 amino acids. The V gene's germline CDR1 is DFQATT and CDR2 SNEGSKA (reference sequence). V lost 2 bases and J lost 5; bases outside the gene matches: 2.

The table lists this clonotype with a few counts. One junction end disagrees with the germline gene, perhaps due to a read error. The chain recombines TRBV10-3 with TRBJ1-4, with TRBD1 identical over 10 bases. Germline V gene lookup returns CDR1 ENHRY and CDR2 SYGVKD. The CDR3 is 16 amino acids. The CDR3, as DNA: TGTGCCAGCAGTGGCATGACAGGGGGCGAGGATGAAAAACTGTTTTTT. Translation: CASSGMTGGEDEKLFF.

This clonotype was detected ten times or more. This sequence joins TRBV7-9 and TRBJ1-3; no definite D call. The germline gives CDR1 SEHNR, CDR2 FQNEAQ (reference sequence). The CDR3 is 11 amino acids. Trimming left V 6 bases short and J 1 base short, with 1 base between. The CDR3 region has the DNA TGTGCCAGCAGTTCTGGAAACACCATATATTTT. Protein: CASSSGNTIYF.

This clonotype has a handful of counts. The rearrangement joins TRBV20-1 to TRBJ2-5, with TRBD2 as a possible D gene (5 bases). The CDR3 is 12 residues long. CDR1 is DFQATT and CDR2 is SNEGSKA in the germline V gene (reference sequence). The V gene lost 1 base and the J gene lost 5 bases, with 8 bases spanning the gap. This CDR3 is CSARGELETQYF. Written as DNA, the CDR3 is TGCAGTGCTAGAGGGGAGTTGGAGACCCAGTACTTC.

The rearrangement uses TRBV20-1 and TRBJ1-5, with unresolved D. The ends were cut back, 5 bases at V and 5 bases at J, with 10 bases in the middle. The CDR3 has 12 residues. The germline V gene encodes CDR1 DFQATT and CDR2 SNEGSKA (reference sequence). The CDR3 region has the DNA TGCAGTGCTTCGAGTTGGGATCAGCCCCAGCATTTT. Its translation: CSASSWDQPQHF.

V usage is TRBV5-4 and J usage is TRBJ1-1; D is perhaps TRBD1 (6 bases). From germline, CDR1 is SGHNT and CDR2 YYREEE (reference sequence). Deletions cut 6 bases from V and 5 bases from J, with 17 bases between. This CDR3 spans 14 amino acids. Here the CDR3 DNA reads TGTGCCAGCACCGTTCTTAACAGGGAAACTGAAGCTTTCTTT. It translates to CASTVLNRETEAFF.

The CDR3 nucleotides read TGCAGCGTTGAGGAGGCAGCCGCCCGAGGCCGGGACACCTTC. It is translated as CSVEEAAARGRDTF. The chain uses TRBV29-1 and TRBJ1-2, with unresolved D. Between the trimmed V and J ends, which lost 3 bases and 12 bases, there was a span of 23 bases. This CDR3 comprises 14 residues. Looked up from germline, CDR1 is SQVTM and CDR2 is ANQGSEA.

This clonotype was seen a few times. The rearrangement uses TRBV25-1 and TRBJ2-5, with TRBD2 matching over 12 bases. The CDR3 has 15 residues. The junction had 6 bases not matched to a gene; V was cut back by 5 bases and J by 5 bases. Germline CDR1 reads MGHDK; CDR2 reads SYGVNS. CDR3 region: CASSPGLAGSETQYF. As DNA, the CDR3 is TGTGCCAGCAGTCCTGGACTAGCGGGATCTGAGACCCAGTACTTC.

The gene calls are TRBV29-1 and TRBJ2-5; 7 bases are shared with TRBD2. CDR3 length equals 14 residues. Germline CDR1 SQVTM, CDR2 ANQGSEA. The CDR3 DNA is TGCAGTGCTAGCTTGGGGCTAGCGGAAGAGACCCAGTACTTC. This encodes CSASLGLAEETQYF.

The V and J genes are TRBV19 and TRBJ2-2; 8 nucleotides align to TRBD2. Trimming cost V 3 bases and J 2 bases; bases outside gene matches: 8. Germline CDR1 and CDR2: LNHDA and SQIVND (reference sequence). This CDR3 contains 17 residues. Written as DNA, the CDR3 is TGTGCCAGTAGTATCCTTGGACTAGCAGATAACACCGGGGAGCTGTTTTTT. Protein product: CASSILGLADNTGELFF. The whole variable domain, remainder taken from reference TRBV19 and TRBJ2-2, is DGGITQSPKYLFRKEGQNVTLSCEQNLNHDAMYWYRQDPGQGLRLIYYSQIVNDFQKGDIAEGYSVSREKKESFPLTVTSAQKNPTAFYLCASSILGLADNTGELFFGEGSRLTVL.

V is TRBV6-5 and J is TRBJ1-2; the D gene is possibly TRBD1 (5 bases). CDR1 MNHEY and CDR2 SVGAGI come from the germline V gene. V gave up 4 bases and J gave up 8 bases, with 17 bases separating them. This CDR3 region has 14 residues. Here the CDR3 reads CASSFALGVGGYTF. The CDR3 DNA reads TGTGCCAGCAGTTTCGCGCTAGGGGTGGGGGGCTACACCTTC.

The chain is built from TRBV20-1 and TRBJ2-7; the D gene is possibly TRBD1 (5 bases). Germline CDR1 is DFQATT and CDR2 is SNEGSKA (reference sequence). The CDR3 totals 11 residues. V lost 4 bases and J lost 6, with 10 bases in between. CDR3 nucleotides: TGCAGTGCTACAAGGGGTCCCGAGCAGTACTTC. This gives the protein CSATRGPEQYF.